This record looks at one T cell receptor beta chain sequence and its context. The junction departs from the called germline gene at one end, perhaps through a read error. Looked up from germline, CDR1 is LNHDA and CDR2 is SQIVND (reference sequence). The CDR3 totals 15 residues. The data are from a study of control samples from healthy donors and cancer patients. Sequencing used immunoSEQ multiplex PCR; TCRdb keeps in-frame clones, though not all of them. The sample lists 190,000 or so clones; roughly 91% were seen once. Input material: blood. This chain links TRBV19 with TRBJ2-3, with D perhaps TRBD2 (6 bases). The TCR sequence derives from a man aged 18 to 29 in good health. This CDR3 reads CVSSINGGDTDTQYF. The CDR3 DNA reads as TGTGTCAGTAGTATTAACGGGGGAGACACAGATACGCAGTATTTT. Combining the CDR3 with reference TRBV19 and TRBJ2-3 gives the whole variable domain DGGITQSPKYLFRKEGQNVTLSCEQNLNHDAMYWYRQDPGQGLRLIYYSQIVNDFQKGDIAEGYSVSREKKESFPLTVTSAQKNPTAFYLCVSSINGGDTDTQYFGPGTRLTVL.